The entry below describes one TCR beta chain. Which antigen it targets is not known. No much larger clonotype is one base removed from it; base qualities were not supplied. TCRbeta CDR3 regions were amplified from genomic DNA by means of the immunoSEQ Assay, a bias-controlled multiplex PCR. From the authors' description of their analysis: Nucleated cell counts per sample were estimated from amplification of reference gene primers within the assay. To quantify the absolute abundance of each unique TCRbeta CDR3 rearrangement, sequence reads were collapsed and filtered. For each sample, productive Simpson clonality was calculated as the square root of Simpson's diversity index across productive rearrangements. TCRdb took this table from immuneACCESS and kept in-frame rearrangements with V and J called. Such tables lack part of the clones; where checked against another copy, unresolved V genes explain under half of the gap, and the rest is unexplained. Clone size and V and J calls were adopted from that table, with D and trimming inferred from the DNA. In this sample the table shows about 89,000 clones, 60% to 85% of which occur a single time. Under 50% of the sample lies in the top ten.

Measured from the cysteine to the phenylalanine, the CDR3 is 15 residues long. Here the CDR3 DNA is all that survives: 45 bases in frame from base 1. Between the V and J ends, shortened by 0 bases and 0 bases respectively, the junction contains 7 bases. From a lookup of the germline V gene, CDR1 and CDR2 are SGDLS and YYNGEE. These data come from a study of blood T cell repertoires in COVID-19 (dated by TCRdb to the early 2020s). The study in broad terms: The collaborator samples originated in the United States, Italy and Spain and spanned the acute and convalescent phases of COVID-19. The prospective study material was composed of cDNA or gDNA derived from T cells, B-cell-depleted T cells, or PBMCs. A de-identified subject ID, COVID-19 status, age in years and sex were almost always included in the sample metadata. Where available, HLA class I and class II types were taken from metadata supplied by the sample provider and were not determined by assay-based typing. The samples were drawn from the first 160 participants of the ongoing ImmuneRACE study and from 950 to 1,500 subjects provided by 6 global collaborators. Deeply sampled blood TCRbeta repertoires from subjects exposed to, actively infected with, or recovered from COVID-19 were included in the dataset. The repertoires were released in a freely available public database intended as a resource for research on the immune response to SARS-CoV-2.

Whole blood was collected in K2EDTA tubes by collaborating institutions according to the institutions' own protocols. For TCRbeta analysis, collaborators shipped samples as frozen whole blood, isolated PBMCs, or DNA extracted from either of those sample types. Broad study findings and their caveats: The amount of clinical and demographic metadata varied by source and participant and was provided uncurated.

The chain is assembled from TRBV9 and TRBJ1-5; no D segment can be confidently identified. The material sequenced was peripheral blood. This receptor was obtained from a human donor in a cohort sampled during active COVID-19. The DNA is TGTGCCAGCAGCGTAGTCCCAGATAGCAATCAGCCCCAGCATTTT. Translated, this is CASSVVPDSNQPQHF.